Listed below are T cell receptor beta chains from one sample, sequenced in a study of T cells after posttransplantation cyclophosphamide. Clones were read by immunoSEQ multiplex PCR, and TCRdb kept only the in-frame ones, dropping some. The sample holds 3,400 or so clones, just under 97% seen once. Sequencing was done on a sample of naive CD8+ T cells sorted from PBMCs. These receptors all stem from a woman between 50 and 59 years old in good health and a related stem cell transplant donor. The CDR3 runs from the conserved cysteine through the conserved F or W. D genes are given only for firm matches. Only some rows state a clone size, as once, few, many or a class for expanded clones.

D gene	V gene	J gene	clone size	CDR3 DNA	CDR3 protein
-	TRBV7-9	TRBJ1-1	-	TGTGCCAGCAGCTTAGGGAGCACTGAAGCTTTCTTT	CASSLGSTEAFF
TRBD2	TRBV10-2	TRBJ2-2	-	TGCGCCAGCATCGGCGTACTAGCGGTGGGGAACACCGGGGAGCTGTTTTTT	CASIGVLAVGNTGELFF
-	TRBV27	TRBJ2-7	-	TGTGCCAGCAGTTTGGGGGCAGCCAGATTTCGGGAATACGAGCAGTACTTC	CASSLGAARFREYEQYF
TRBD2	TRBV28	TRBJ2-2	-	TGTGCCAGCAGTTTGGATAGCGGGAGAGGGTCCGGGGAGCTGTTTTTT	CASSLDSGRGSGELFF
-	TRBV9	TRBJ2-5	-	TGTGCCAGCAGCCATGCAGGGCAAGAGACCCAGTACTTC	CASSHAGQETQYF
TRBD1	TRBV7-7	TRBJ1-4	-	TGTGCCAGCAGCTTAGCTAGGACAGGAAAGAAGGAAAAACTGTTTTTT	CASSLARTGKKEKLFF
-	TRBV27	TRBJ2-7	-	TGTGCCAGCAGTTTATCGGACGGGAGTACCTACGAGCAGTACTTC	CASSLSDGSTYEQYF
TRBD2	TRBV9	TRBJ2-3	once	TGTGCCAGCAACGACGGGGGGGGTTTCGCAGATACGCAGTATTTT	CASNDGGGFADTQYF
TRBD1	TRBV19	TRBJ1-5	-	TGTGCCAGTAGTATGCCCTATTTCCGGGACAGCAGTCAGCCCCAGCATTTT	CASSMPYFRDSSQPQHF
TRBD2	TRBV7-9	TRBJ2-2	-	TGTGCCAGCAGCTTTAGGACTAGCGGGGGTCCCGACACCGGGGAGCTGTTTTTT	CASSFRTSGGPDTGELFF
-	TRBV11-2	TRBJ1-2	once	TGTGCCAGCAGCCCCCATTATCAGGGCCGGGACTATGGCTACACCTTC	CASSPHYQGRDYGYTF
TRBD2	TRBV15	TRBJ2-7	-	TGTGCCACCAGCACCTGGACTAGCGGGAGTCTTCAAATTGCCTACGAGCAGTACTTC	CATSTWTSGSLQIAYEQYF
-	TRBV29-1	TRBJ2-7	-	TGCAGCGTTGAAGATCGGTACACAGACTCCTACGAGCAGTACTTC	CSVEDRYTDSYEQYF
-	TRBV30	TRBJ1-1	-	TGTGCCTGGAGTCTTGGCGGCAATCCCACTGAAGCTTTCTTT	CAWSLGGNPTEAFF
-	TRBV4-3	TRBJ2-2	-	TGCGCCAGCAGCCAAGTATTTTATAGTATCTCCGGGGTGTCCGGGGAGCTGTTTTTT	CASSQVFYSISGVSGELFF
-	TRBV27	TRBJ1-5	-	TGTGCCAGCAGTTTATCCGCCGGTCAGCCCCAGCATTTT	CASSLSAGQPQHF
TRBD2	TRBV5-4	TRBJ2-7	-	TGTGCCAGCAGCCCCGGGGGGGGAGTAGTATACGAGCAGTACTTC	CASSPGGGVVYEQYF
-	TRBV7-9	TRBJ1-1	-	TGTGCCAGCAGCCCCTTGGGACACCCTGTCACTGAAGCTTTCTTT	CASSPLGHPVTEAFF
-	TRBV30	TRBJ1-3	-	TGTGCCTGGAGTGTACTCGGGCAGGGCAACACCATATATTTT	CAWSVLGQGNTIYF
-	TRBV25-1	TRBJ1-1	-	TGTGCCAGCAGTGAATATTACCCGACAAGCCAAAACACTGAAGCTTTCTTT	CASSEYYPTSQNTEAFF
-	TRBV9	TRBJ2-3	-	TGTGCCAGCAGCCCCAGGGGTGAACCTAGCACAGATACGCAGTATTTT	CASSPRGEPSTDTQYF
-	TRBV7-7	TRBJ2-2	-	TGTGCCAGCAGCCAGGGGGGAACCGGGGAGCTGTTTTTT	CASSQGGTGELFF
TRBD1	TRBV27	TRBJ2-1	-	TGTGCCAGCAGTCCGGGGACAGGGGGCTCCTACAATGAGCAGTTCTTC	CASSPGTGGSYNEQFF
-	TRBV14	TRBJ1-1	once	TGTGCCAGCAGCCAAGAAAACGCGGTCGCCGAAGCTTTCTTT	CASSQENAVAEAFF
-	TRBV6-5	TRBJ2-7	-	TGTGCCAGCAGTGCCGGTCTTAGCGCGACCTACGAGCAGTACTTC	CASSAGLSATYEQYF